This TCR beta chain is drawn from a study of vaccination and CD4 T cells after COVID-19. This clonotype was observed a few times. Its specificity is not known. Germline assignment: CDR1 DFQATT and CDR2 SNEGSKA (reference sequence). The junction had 5 bases not matched to a gene; V was cut back by 3 bases and J by 3 bases. The CDR3 is made up of 14 amino acids. Sequencing of the DNA from cultured CD4+ T cells was carried out with the Oncomine TCR Beta short-read assay. MiXCR, applied by TCRdb to the PCR reads, yields one record per CDR3 protein. The top ten hold about an eighth of the sample, which has 20,000 to 25,000 distinct CDR3 sequences, around 60% seen once. Regarding the study as a whole: The study sampled relatively few convalescent patients and omitted early post-infection timepoints.

The sample's treatment: roughly 10-day PBMC culture with coronavirus spike peptide pools or control peptides (ViraFEST assay). Before and after vaccination, nucleocapsid antibodies were negative, indicating that healthy vaccine recipients had no prior SARS-CoV-2 infection. Cultures got half-medium changes with IL-2 on days 3 and 7. The source is a human donor who received a COVID-19 vaccine. This chain uses TRBV20-1 with TRBJ1-3; 7 positions match TRBD1. This sample comprised CD4+ T cells from blood, cultured in vitro, obtained after SARS-CoV-2 vaccination. As DNA, the CDR3 is TGCAGTGCTAGTCGGACAGGCGGTGGAAACACCATATATTTT. Protein product: CSASRTGGGNTIYF.